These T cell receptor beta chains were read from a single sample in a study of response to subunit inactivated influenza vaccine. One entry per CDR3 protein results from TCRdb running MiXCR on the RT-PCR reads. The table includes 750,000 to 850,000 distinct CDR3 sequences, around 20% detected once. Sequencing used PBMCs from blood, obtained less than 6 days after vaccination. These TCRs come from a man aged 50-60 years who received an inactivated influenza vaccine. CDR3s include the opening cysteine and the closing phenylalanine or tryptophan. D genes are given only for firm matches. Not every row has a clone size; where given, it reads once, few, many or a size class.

cdr3_aa: CASSQDRYRGSEQFF; cdr3_nt: TGTGCCAGCAGCCAAGATCGTTACAGGGGGAGTGAGCAGTTCTTC; j_call: TRBJ2-1; clone_size: few; d_call: TRBD1; v_call: TRBV4-2
cdr3_aa: CASSTPGLKSYEQYF; cdr3_nt: TGTGCCAGCTCAACCCCGGGACTGAAATCCTACGAGCAGTACTTC; j_call: TRBJ2-7; clone_size: -; d_call: -; v_call: TRBV18
cdr3_aa: CASSSRTGFAEAFF; cdr3_nt: TGTGCCAGCAGCTCACGAACAGGGTTCGCTGAAGCTTTCTTT; j_call: TRBJ1-1; clone_size: -; d_call: -; v_call: TRBV7-2
cdr3_aa: CAFPRELNTGELFF; cdr3_nt: TGCGCCTTCCCGCGCGAGCTGAACACCGGGGAGCTGTTTTTT; j_call: TRBJ2-2; clone_size: few; d_call: -; v_call: TRBV23-1
cdr3_aa: CSVEPQLAGGEQFF; cdr3_nt: TGCAGCGTTGAACCCCAACTAGCGGGAGGTGAGCAGTTCTTC; j_call: TRBJ2-1; clone_size: -; d_call: TRBD2; v_call: TRBV29-1
cdr3_aa: CAWSADSVITDTQYF; cdr3_nt: TGTGCCTGGAGCGCCGACAGTGTTATCACAGATACGCAGTATTTT; j_call: TRBJ2-3; clone_size: -; d_call: -; v_call: TRBV30
cdr3_aa: CASSGEKRGGYNEQFF; cdr3_nt: TGTGCCAGCAGCGGAGAGAAGCGGGGGGGTTACAATGAGCAGTTCTTC; j_call: TRBJ2-1; clone_size: -; d_call: TRBD2; v_call: TRBV9
cdr3_aa: CASSTPLGGGYTF; cdr3_nt: TGTGCCAGCAGCACCCCCTTGGGTGGTGGCTACACCTTC; j_call: TRBJ1-2; clone_size: -; d_call: -; v_call: TRBV6-2/TRBV6-3
cdr3_aa: CASSKTSGGIYNEQFF; cdr3_nt: TGTGCCAGCAGCAAGACTAGCGGGGGAATTTACAATGAGCAGTTCTTC; j_call: TRBJ2-1; clone_size: -; d_call: TRBD2; v_call: TRBV12-3/TRBV12-4
cdr3_aa: CASSLETGGDTEAFF; cdr3_nt: TGTGCCAGCAGCTTAGAAACAGGGGGTGACACTGAAGCTTTCTTT; j_call: TRBJ1-1; clone_size: few; d_call: TRBD1; v_call: TRBV7-9
cdr3_aa: CIVCFGGTKEQFF; cdr3_nt: TGCATCGTTTGCTTCGGCGGGACAAAGGAGCAGTTCTTC; j_call: TRBJ2-1; clone_size: -; d_call: -; v_call: TRBV29-1
cdr3_aa: CSARARQGVETQYF; cdr3_nt: TGCAGTGCTAGAGCTCGACAGGGGGTGGAGACCCAGTACTTC; j_call: TRBJ2-5; clone_size: few; d_call: TRBD1; v_call: TRBV20-1
cdr3_aa: CASSLASVQETQYF; cdr3_nt: TGCGCCAGCAGCTTGGCTTCGGTCCAAGAGACCCAGTACTTC; j_call: TRBJ2-5; clone_size: few; d_call: -; v_call: TRBV5-1
cdr3_aa: CASSLGPGAQAEAFF; cdr3_nt: TGTGCCAGCAGCTTAGGGCCAGGGGCACAAGCTGAAGCTTTCTTT; j_call: TRBJ1-1; clone_size: few; d_call: -; v_call: TRBV11-2
cdr3_aa: CTSSLGTSGIGEQFF; cdr3_nt: TGTACCAGCAGCTTAGGGACTAGCGGGATCGGCGAGCAGTTCTTC; j_call: TRBJ2-1; clone_size: -; d_call: TRBD2; v_call: TRBV11-1
cdr3_aa: CGCSGGNSYEQYF; cdr3_nt: TGCGGATGCTCAGGGGGTAATTCCTACGAGCAGTACTTC; j_call: TRBJ2-7; clone_size: -; d_call: TRBD1; v_call: TRBV29-1
cdr3_aa: CASSLRWGADTQYF; cdr3_nt: TGTGCCAGCAGCTTACGCTGGGGTGCAGATACGCAGTATTTT; j_call: TRBJ2-3; clone_size: many; d_call: -; v_call: TRBV7-2
cdr3_aa: CASSLSATGRYEKLFF; cdr3_nt: TGTGCCAGCAGCTTGTCCGCGACAGGGCGATATGAAAAACTGTTTTTT; j_call: TRBJ1-4; clone_size: -; d_call: TRBD1; v_call: TRBV5-6
cdr3_aa: CSVVRGSGITDTQYF; cdr3_nt: TGCAGCGTTGTGAGGGGGAGCGGAATCACAGATACGCAGTATTTT; j_call: TRBJ2-3; clone_size: few; d_call: -; v_call: TRBV29-1
cdr3_aa: CASSLEPRDRHHYGYTF; cdr3_nt: TGCGCCAGCAGCTTGGAACCCCGGGACAGGCATCACTATGGCTACACCTTC; j_call: TRBJ1-2; clone_size: few; d_call: TRBD1; v_call: TRBV5-1
cdr3_aa: CASSVTWDNSPLHF; cdr3_nt: TGTGCCAGCTCAGTAACCTGGGATAATTCACCCCTCCACTTT; j_call: TRBJ1-6; clone_size: few; d_call: -; v_call: TRBV6-1
cdr3_aa: CAISSPYGIRNEQFF; cdr3_nt: TGTGCCATCAGTAGTCCTTACGGGATTCGGAATGAGCAGTTCTTC; j_call: TRBJ2-1; clone_size: -; d_call: -; v_call: TRBV10-3
cdr3_aa: CAIKPGTSNYEQYF; cdr3_nt: TGTGCCATCAAGCCCGGGACAAGCAACTACGAGCAGTACTTC; j_call: TRBJ2-7; clone_size: few; d_call: -; v_call: TRBV10-3
cdr3_aa: CSATNRPSYNEQFF; cdr3_nt: TGCAGTGCTACAAACAGACCTTCCTACAATGAGCAGTTCTTC; j_call: TRBJ2-1; clone_size: -; d_call: -; v_call: TRBV20-1
cdr3_aa: CASSIERDAYNEQFF; cdr3_nt: TGTGCCAGTAGTATAGAACGGGATGCCTACAATGAGCAGTTCTTC; j_call: TRBJ2-1; clone_size: -; d_call: -; v_call: TRBV19
cdr3_aa: CASSLSRLAGGGEQYF; cdr3_nt: TGTGCCAGCAGTTTATCCAGACTAGCGGGAGGAGGTGAGCAGTACTTC; j_call: TRBJ2-7; clone_size: few; d_call: TRBD2; v_call: TRBV27
cdr3_aa: CSARRLDLAKNIQYF; cdr3_nt: TGCAGTGCTAGGCGGCTAGATTTAGCCAAAAACATTCAGTACTTC; j_call: TRBJ2-4; clone_size: few; d_call: -; v_call: TRBV20-1
cdr3_aa: CASSQVVGGGLIYEQYF; cdr3_nt: TGTGCCAGCAGCCAAGTAGTTGGGGGGGGGTTAATTTACGAGCAGTACTTC; j_call: TRBJ2-7; clone_size: -; d_call: TRBD2; v_call: TRBV4-2
cdr3_aa: CSAKDRPGGYTF; cdr3_nt: TGCAGCGCCAAGGACCGCCCCGGGGGCTACACCTTC; j_call: TRBJ1-2; clone_size: -; d_call: -; v_call: TRBV29-1
cdr3_aa: CAISGTGIQPQHF; cdr3_nt: TGTGCCATCAGCGGGACAGGGATTCAGCCCCAGCATTTT; j_call: TRBJ1-5; clone_size: few; d_call: TRBD1; v_call: TRBV10-3
cdr3_aa: CASSRRVPSETQYF; cdr3_nt: TGTGCCAGCAGCCGCAGGGTCCCTAGTGAGACCCAGTACTTC; j_call: TRBJ2-5; clone_size: few; d_call: -; v_call: TRBV6-2/TRBV6-3
cdr3_aa: CASSPFSLSYEQYF; cdr3_nt: TGTGCCAGCAGTCCCTTCTCGTTGTCCTACGAGCAGTACTTC; j_call: TRBJ2-7; clone_size: -; d_call: -; v_call: TRBV28
cdr3_aa: CASLDKNTEAFF; cdr3_nt: TGTGCCAGTCTCGACAAGAACACTGAAGCTTTCTTT; j_call: TRBJ1-1; clone_size: few; d_call: -; v_call: TRBV28
cdr3_aa: CSARPYYGYTF; cdr3_nt: TGCAGTGCTAGGCCCTATTATGGCTACACCTTC; j_call: TRBJ1-2; clone_size: few; d_call: -; v_call: TRBV20-1
cdr3_aa: CSARDRGSTDYYSAIYGYTF; cdr3_nt: TGCAGTGCTAGAGATAGAGGGTCTACAGACTATTATTCGGCGATTTATGGCTACACCTTC; j_call: TRBJ1-2; clone_size: -; d_call: -; v_call: TRBV20-1
cdr3_aa: CASSLAGGQGAGELFF; cdr3_nt: TGTGCCAGCAGCTTAGCAGGAGGACAGGGGGCCGGGGAGCTGTTTTTT; j_call: TRBJ2-2; clone_size: few; d_call: TRBD1; v_call: TRBV7-6
cdr3_aa: CAISDHNGGVYNEQFF; cdr3_nt: TGTGCCATCAGTGACCATAATGGCGGGGTCTACAATGAGCAGTTCTTC; j_call: TRBJ2-1; clone_size: few; d_call: -; v_call: TRBV10-3
cdr3_aa: CSANDGYGYTF; cdr3_nt: TGCAGTGCCAACGACGGCTATGGCTACACCTTC; j_call: TRBJ1-2; clone_size: many; d_call: -; v_call: TRBV20-1
cdr3_aa: CASSFFRGSYNEQFF; cdr3_nt: TGTGCCAGCAGCTTTTTTCGTGGGTCCTACAATGAGCAGTTCTTC; j_call: TRBJ2-1; clone_size: -; d_call: -; v_call: TRBV7-9
cdr3_aa: CASSPQGNSAGNTIYF; cdr3_nt: TGTGCCAGCAGCCCACAGGGTAACAGCGCTGGAAACACCATATATTTT; j_call: TRBJ1-3; clone_size: once; d_call: -; v_call: TRBV6-1
cdr3_aa: CASRGTSLNTEAFF; cdr3_nt: TGCGCCAGCAGGGGCACAAGTTTGAACACTGAAGCTTTCTTT; j_call: TRBJ1-1; clone_size: many; d_call: -; v_call: TRBV5-1
cdr3_aa: CSAGQAYSGNTIYF; cdr3_nt: TGCAGTGCTGGACAGGCATACTCTGGAAACACCATATATTTT; j_call: TRBJ1-3; clone_size: -; d_call: TRBD1; v_call: TRBV20-1
cdr3_aa: CAISELAGGYEQFF; cdr3_nt: TGTGCCATCAGTGAACTAGCGGGAGGCTATGAGCAGTTCTTC; j_call: TRBJ2-1; clone_size: few; d_call: TRBD2; v_call: TRBV10-3
cdr3_aa: CASSLTTGGGEQYF; cdr3_nt: TGTGCCAGCTCATTAACAACAGGGGGCGGCGAGCAGTACTTC; j_call: TRBJ2-7; clone_size: few; d_call: TRBD1; v_call: TRBV18
cdr3_aa: CSARERGVLDRYEQYF; cdr3_nt: TGCAGTGCCCGGGAGCGGGGGGTATTGGATCGGTACGAGCAGTACTTC; j_call: TRBJ2-7; clone_size: -; d_call: TRBD2; v_call: TRBV20-1
cdr3_aa: CASSLGGLAGAGIYNEQFF; cdr3_nt: TGTGCCAGCAGCTTAGGGGGACTAGCGGGAGCAGGGATTTACAATGAGCAGTTCTTC; j_call: TRBJ2-1; clone_size: many; d_call: TRBD2; v_call: TRBV7-6
cdr3_aa: CASSQELAGETQYF; cdr3_nt: TGTGCCAGCAGCCAAGAACTAGCGGGGGAGACCCAGTACTTC; j_call: TRBJ2-5; clone_size: few; d_call: TRBD2; v_call: TRBV4-2
cdr3_aa: CASSRGGGTYNEQFF; cdr3_nt: TGTGCCAGCAGCCGGGGGGGCGGGACCTACAATGAGCAGTTCTTC; j_call: TRBJ2-1; clone_size: -; d_call: TRBD2; v_call: TRBV7-2